This T cell receptor beta chain emerged from a study of control samples from healthy donors and cancer patients. Looked up from germline, CDR1 is SGHRS and CDR2 is YFSETQ. J gave up 7 bases and V 4 bases, and 7 bases lay outside the gene matches. CDR3 length: 14 residues. Produced via immunoSEQ multiplex PCR; TCRdb's table is partial and in-frame only. Counted here are 73,000 or so clones, less than 90% occurring once; the ten biggest clones make up over 3.5%. The sample comprised blood. The receptor was derived from a woman between 50 and 59 years old in good health. The rearrangement links TRBV5-1 to TRBJ2-7; 11 bases match TRBD2. In DNA, the CDR3 is TGCGCCAGCAGCCCGGGGACTAGCGGACAAGAGCAGTACTTC. Translated, it gives CASSPGTSGQEQYF.